Reported below is one T cell receptor (beta chain). The germline V gene has CDR1 SGHAT and CDR2 FQNNGV. With V trimmed by 1 base and J by 4 bases, 4 bases remained unmatched. The CDR3 covers 17 residues. This sample was included in a study of control samples from healthy donors and cancer patients. The method was immunoSEQ multiplex PCR; TCRdb's version includes in-frame clones alone and lacks a portion of them. The sample includes about 410,000 clones, around 90% of them seen just once. This clonotype originated in a man in his forties with head and neck cancer. This chain joins TRBV11-2 and TRBJ2-1; 13 positions match TRBD2. The material sequenced was PBMCs. CDR3 coding DNA: TGTGCCAGCAGCTTAGGGACTAGCGGGGGACCTTACAATGAGCAGTTCTTC. Translation gives CASSLGTSGGPYNEQFF. Full variable domain (rest looked up from reference TRBV11-2 and TRBJ2-1): EAGVAQSPRYKIIEKRQSVAFWCNPISGHATLYWYQQILGQGPKLLIQFQNNGVVDDSQLPKDRFSAERLKGVDSTLKIQPAKLEDSAVYLCASSLGTSGGPYNEQFFGPGTRLTVL.